The rows below give T cell receptor beta chains drawn from one sample of a study of response to subunit inactivated influenza vaccine. TCRdb reprocessed the RT-PCR reads with MiXCR, giving one entry per CDR3 protein. This table holds some 800,000 distinct CDR3 sequences, approximately 21% found once. The sequenced sample was PBMCs from blood, obtained less than 6 days after vaccination. The origin of the receptors is a man aged 50-60 years who received an inactivated influenza vaccine. Each CDR3 is given with its conserved first and last residue. Each record gives: V gene, D gene, J gene, clone size, CDR3 protein, CDR3 DNA. A D gene is named only where the DNA matches it firmly. Clone size is stated in some rows and not others, as once, few, many or a class when expanded.

v_gene: TRBV10-3; d_gene: TRBD1; j_gene: TRBJ1-6; abundance: .; CDR3aa: CAISEGRDRKANNSPLHF; CDR3nt: TGTGCCATCAGTGAAGGGAGGGACAGGAAAGCGAATAATTCACCCCTCCACTTT
v_gene: TRBV20-1; d_gene: .; j_gene: TRBJ2-1; abundance: .; CDR3aa: CSARVWDPGRYNEQFF; CDR3nt: TGCAGTGCTAGAGTATGGGACCCGGGAAGATACAATGAGCAGTTCTTC
v_gene: TRBV6-6; d_gene: .; j_gene: TRBJ2-7; abundance: many; CDR3aa: CASSTGTEQYF; CDR3nt: TGTGCCAGCAGCACGGGGACAGAGCAGTACTTC
v_gene: TRBV12-3/TRBV12-4; d_gene: .; j_gene: TRBJ1-6; abundance: .; CDR3aa: CTSSAEPPGTISYNSPLHF; CDR3nt: TGTACCAGCAGTGCTGAACCACCAGGGACAATCTCCTATAATTCACCCCTCCACTTT
v_gene: TRBV5-1; d_gene: .; j_gene: TRBJ2-7; abundance: .; CDR3aa: CASSLPARSYEQYF; CDR3nt: TGCGCCAGCAGCTTGCCGGCCCGCTCCTACGAGCAGTACTTC
v_gene: TRBV11-3; d_gene: .; j_gene: TRBJ2-1; abundance: .; CDR3aa: CASSLYGIEQFF; CDR3nt: TGTGCCAGCAGCTTATACGGGATCGAGCAGTTCTTC
v_gene: TRBV11-2; d_gene: .; j_gene: TRBJ2-1; abundance: few; CDR3aa: CASSLDRPSLGNEQFF; CDR3nt: TGTGCCAGCAGCTTAGACAGGCCCTCCCTAGGAAATGAGCAGTTCTTC
v_gene: TRBV12-3/TRBV12-4; d_gene: TRBD1; j_gene: TRBJ1-3; abundance: .; CDR3aa: CASAIGTGGSSGNTIYF; CDR3nt: TGTGCCAGCGCTATAGGGACAGGCGGGTCATCTGGAAACACCATATATTTT
v_gene: TRBV5-1; d_gene: .; j_gene: TRBJ2-7; abundance: many; CDR3aa: CASRGSANEQYF; CDR3nt: TGCGCCAGCAGAGGTTCGGCTAACGAGCAGTACTTC
v_gene: TRBV11-2; d_gene: .; j_gene: TRBJ2-2; abundance: many; CDR3aa: CASSLEWVNTGELFF; CDR3nt: TGTGCCAGCAGCTTAGAGTGGGTGAACACCGGGGAGCTGTTTTTT
v_gene: TRBV20-1; d_gene: .; j_gene: TRBJ2-1; abundance: .; CDR3aa: CSARLQGPLRGNREQFF; CDR3nt: TGCAGTGCTAGACTCCAGGGCCCCCTTCGAGGGAATCGGGAGCAGTTCTTC
v_gene: TRBV20-1; d_gene: .; j_gene: TRBJ2-5; abundance: .; CDR3aa: CSASQDFPEETQYF; CDR3nt: TGCAGTGCTAGTCAGGACTTCCCCGAGGAGACCCAGTACTTC
v_gene: TRBV20-1; d_gene: TRBD2; j_gene: TRBJ2-2; abundance: .; CDR3aa: CSASALLAGENTGELFF; CDR3nt: TGCAGTGCTAGTGCCCTACTAGCGGGAGAAAACACCGGGGAGCTGTTTTTT
v_gene: TRBV9; d_gene: .; j_gene: TRBJ1-4; abundance: few; CDR3aa: CASSVTAGHLNEKLFF; CDR3nt: TGTGCCAGCAGCGTAACAGCGGGACACCTCAATGAAAAACTGTTTTTT
v_gene: TRBV12-3/TRBV12-4; d_gene: .; j_gene: TRBJ2-1; abundance: .; CDR3aa: CASTFPWVGNEQFF; CDR3nt: TGTGCCAGCACTTTTCCGTGGGTGGGCAATGAGCAGTTCTTC
v_gene: TRBV5-1; d_gene: .; j_gene: TRBJ1-4; abundance: few; CDR3aa: CASSLARVDEKLFF; CDR3nt: TGCGCCAGCAGCTTGGCCAGAGTAGATGAAAAACTGTTTTTT
v_gene: TRBV6-2/TRBV6-3; d_gene: TRBD2; j_gene: TRBJ2-7; abundance: .; CDR3aa: CASRRLREGPYEQYF; CDR3nt: TGTGCCAGCAGGCGTCTGCGGGAGGGCCCCTACGAGCAGTACTTC
v_gene: TRBV5-1; d_gene: TRBD2; j_gene: TRBJ2-7; abundance: many; CDR3aa: CASSLGSGRMGEQYF; CDR3nt: TGCGCCAGCAGCTTGGGTAGCGGGCGAATGGGCGAGCAGTACTTC
v_gene: TRBV9; d_gene: TRBD2; j_gene: TRBJ2-1; abundance: few; CDR3aa: CASSLREGGVEQFF; CDR3nt: TGTGCCAGCAGCCTCCGGGAGGGAGGAGTTGAGCAGTTCTTC
v_gene: TRBV12-3/TRBV12-4; d_gene: .; j_gene: TRBJ1-1; abundance: .; CDR3aa: CASSFSFGEAFF; CDR3nt: TGTGCCAGCAGTTTCAGCTTCGGAGAAGCTTTCTTT
v_gene: TRBV10-3; d_gene: .; j_gene: TRBJ1-3; abundance: many; CDR3aa: CAIRAFSGNTIYF; CDR3nt: TGTGCCATCAGGGCGTTCTCTGGAAACACCATATATTTT
v_gene: TRBV28; d_gene: .; j_gene: TRBJ2-3; abundance: few; CDR3aa: CASSSLGDSTDTQYF; CDR3nt: TGTGCCAGCAGTTCTCTAGGGGATAGCACAGATACGCAGTATTTT
v_gene: TRBV7-2; d_gene: .; j_gene: TRBJ2-2; abundance: .; CDR3aa: CASSYARELFF; CDR3nt: TGTGCCAGCAGCTACGCCCGGGAGCTGTTTTTT
v_gene: TRBV29-1; d_gene: .; j_gene: TRBJ2-1; abundance: .; CDR3aa: CSVEVSGTRGEQFF; CDR3nt: TGCAGCGTTGAAGTATCCGGAACTCGGGGTGAGCAGTTCTTC
v_gene: TRBV24-1; d_gene: .; j_gene: TRBJ2-1; abundance: many; CDR3aa: CATSDSAYNEQFF; CDR3nt: TGTGCCACCAGTGATTCTGCCTACAATGAGCAGTTCTTC
v_gene: TRBV9; d_gene: .; j_gene: TRBJ2-1; abundance: few; CDR3aa: CASSAASVYGEQFF; CDR3nt: TGTGCCAGCAGCGCCGCGTCGGTATACGGTGAGCAGTTCTTC
v_gene: TRBV29-1; d_gene: .; j_gene: TRBJ2-3; abundance: .; CDR3aa: CSVIRGTDTQYF; CDR3nt: TGCAGCGTTATCAGGGGCACAGATACGCAGTATTTT
v_gene: TRBV20-1; d_gene: .; j_gene: TRBJ1-1; abundance: few; CDR3aa: CSARDKNSEAFF; CDR3nt: TGCAGTGCTAGAGATAAAAACAGTGAAGCTTTCTTT
v_gene: TRBV12-3/TRBV12-4; d_gene: TRBD2; j_gene: TRBJ2-1; abundance: .; CDR3aa: CASSFGGSNYNEQFF; CDR3nt: TGTGCCAGCAGTTTCGGCGGGAGTAACTACAATGAGCAGTTCTTC
v_gene: TRBV7-9; d_gene: TRBD1; j_gene: TRBJ2-1; abundance: .; CDR3aa: CASSLVTGALNEQFF; CDR3nt: TGTGCCAGCAGCTTAGTTACAGGGGCGCTCAATGAGCAGTTCTTC
v_gene: TRBV20-1; d_gene: .; j_gene: TRBJ1-4; abundance: few; CDR3aa: CSAKTDSQNEKLFF; CDR3nt: TGCAGTGCTAAGACCGACAGCCAGAATGAAAAACTGTTTTTT
v_gene: TRBV29-1; d_gene: TRBD1; j_gene: TRBJ2-7; abundance: .; CDR3aa: CSVRWTGVPYEQYF; CDR3nt: TGCAGCGTTCGTTGGACAGGCGTACCCTACGAGCAGTACTTC
v_gene: TRBV6-2/TRBV6-3; d_gene: .; j_gene: TRBJ2-3; abundance: few; CDR3aa: CASSYNELTQYF; CDR3nt: TGTGCCAGCAGTTACAATGAACTGACGCAGTATTTT
v_gene: TRBV6-2/TRBV6-3; d_gene: .; j_gene: TRBJ1-2; abundance: .; CDR3aa: CASSHTSAGYTF; CDR3nt: TGTGCCAGCAGCCACACTTCGGCGGGCTACACCTTC
v_gene: TRBV20-1; d_gene: TRBD1; j_gene: TRBJ1-4; abundance: .; CDR3aa: CSANRGSEKLFF; CDR3nt: TGCAGTGCTAACAGGGGTTCTGAAAAACTGTTTTTT
v_gene: TRBV29-1; d_gene: .; j_gene: TRBJ2-1; abundance: many; CDR3aa: CSATGSYNEQFF; CDR3nt: TGCAGCGCGACAGGTTCCTACAATGAGCAGTTCTTC
v_gene: TRBV15; d_gene: .; j_gene: TRBJ2-3; abundance: .; CDR3aa: CATSRVVLGGDTQYF; CDR3nt: TGTGCCACCAGCAGAGTCGTCCTAGGGGGAGATACGCAGTATTTT
v_gene: TRBV7-6; d_gene: .; j_gene: TRBJ1-6; abundance: .; CDR3aa: CASSLSPLRGVYNSPLHF; CDR3nt: TGTGCCAGCAGCTTATCCCCTCTCCGGGGCGTCTATAATTCACCCCTCCACTTT
v_gene: TRBV24-1; d_gene: .; j_gene: TRBJ2-2; abundance: few; CDR3aa: CATSDPRLAGELFF; CDR3nt: TGTGCCACCAGTGACCCGCGACTAGCCGGGGAGCTGTTTTTT
v_gene: TRBV7-9; d_gene: .; j_gene: TRBJ2-1; abundance: few; CDR3aa: CASSMTRRPYNEQFF; CDR3nt: TGTGCCAGCAGTATGACAAGGAGGCCCTACAATGAGCAGTTCTTC
v_gene: TRBV18; d_gene: .; j_gene: TRBJ2-4; abundance: .; CDR3aa: CASSPGWKAQNIQYF; CDR3nt: TGTGCCAGCTCACCGGGGTGGAAAGCCCAAAACATTCAGTACTTC
v_gene: TRBV7-8; d_gene: TRBD2; j_gene: TRBJ2-1; abundance: few; CDR3aa: CASTPVSGSYNEQFF; CDR3nt: TGTGCCAGCACCCCCGTTAGCGGGTCCTACAATGAGCAGTTCTTC
v_gene: TRBV20-1; d_gene: TRBD2; j_gene: TRBJ2-3; abundance: few; CDR3aa: CSAAWTSGTSDTQYF; CDR3nt: TGCAGTGCTGCCTGGACTAGCGGGACGTCAGATACGCAGTATTTT
v_gene: TRBV28; d_gene: TRBD1; j_gene: TRBJ2-1; abundance: .; CDR3aa: CASSPPGGLRSSYNEQFF; CDR3nt: TGTGCCAGCAGTCCCCCAGGGGGCCTCCGGAGCTCCTACAATGAGCAGTTCTTC
v_gene: TRBV4-3; d_gene: TRBD2; j_gene: TRBJ2-7; abundance: .; CDR3aa: CASSQDVGRAGEQYF; CDR3nt: TGCGCCAGCAGCCAAGACGTAGGGAGGGCCGGGGAGCAGTACTTC
v_gene: TRBV3-1; d_gene: .; j_gene: TRBJ2-7; abundance: .; CDR3aa: CASSQPDSYEQYF; CDR3nt: TGTGCCAGCAGCCAACCAGACAGTTACGAGCAGTACTTC
v_gene: TRBV7-2; d_gene: .; j_gene: TRBJ2-1; abundance: .; CDR3aa: CASSPVGTGRTQFF; CDR3nt: TGTGCCAGCAGCCCGGTCGGGACCGGCCGAACGCAGTTCTTC
v_gene: TRBV12-3/TRBV12-4; d_gene: .; j_gene: TRBJ2-1; abundance: few; CDR3aa: CASSPLRATSNEQFF; CDR3nt: TGTGCCAGCAGTCCACTACGGGCCACTTCCAATGAGCAGTTCTTC
v_gene: TRBV5-6; d_gene: .; j_gene: TRBJ2-5; abundance: .; CDR3aa: CASSFPRGNARGTQYF; CDR3nt: TGTGCCAGCAGCTTCCCTAGGGGGAATGCTCGGGGGACCCAGTACTTC
v_gene: TRBV5-1; d_gene: TRBD1; j_gene: TRBJ1-4; abundance: .; CDR3aa: CASSDRGFNEKLFF; CDR3nt: TGCGCCAGCTCCGACAGGGGGTTTAATGAAAAACTGTTTTTT
v_gene: TRBV20-1; d_gene: .; j_gene: TRBJ2-5; abundance: few; CDR3aa: CSADRGWETQYF; CDR3nt: TGCAGTGCAGACAGAGGGTGGGAGACCCAGTACTTC
v_gene: TRBV24-1; d_gene: .; j_gene: TRBJ1-3; abundance: few; CDR3aa: CATSDDRGNTIYF; CDR3nt: TGTGCCACCAGTGATGACCGTGGAAACACCATATATTTT
v_gene: TRBV5-1; d_gene: .; j_gene: TRBJ2-1; abundance: few; CDR3aa: CASSSQTVYNEQFF; CDR3nt: TGCGCCAGCAGCAGCCAGACAGTCTACAATGAGCAGTTCTTC
v_gene: TRBV3-1; d_gene: .; j_gene: TRBJ1-5; abundance: few; CDR3aa: CASSQGAIQPQHF; CDR3nt: TGTGCCAGCAGCCAAGGGGCCATTCAGCCCCAGCATTTT
v_gene: TRBV12-3/TRBV12-4; d_gene: TRBD2; j_gene: TRBJ2-1; abundance: few; CDR3aa: CASSFVSGYNEQFF; CDR3nt: TGTGCCAGCAGTTTTGTTAGCGGGTACAATGAGCAGTTCTTC
v_gene: TRBV29-1; d_gene: .; j_gene: TRBJ2-1; abundance: many; CDR3aa: CSVGGFVRPYNEQFF; CDR3nt: TGCAGCGTTGGCGGGTTTGTTCGGCCATACAATGAGCAGTTCTTC
v_gene: TRBV9; d_gene: .; j_gene: TRBJ2-3; abundance: .; CDR3aa: CASSTPPSASTDTQYF; CDR3nt: TGTGCCAGCAGCACTCCCCCTAGCGCAAGCACAGATACGCAGTATTTT